This T cell receptor (beta chain) stems from a study of cytomegalovirus exposure and HLA in healthy donors. This CDR3 contains 12 residues. The ends were cut back, 1 base at V and 10 bases at J, with 10 bases in the middle. The V gene's germline CDR1 is SEHNR and CDR2 FQNEAQ (reference sequence). Assay used: immunoSEQ multiplex PCR; TCRdb lists only in-frame clones, some missing. There are over 120,000 clones in the sample; roughly 89% occur only once, and over 8.5% lies in the top ten. The sequencing sample was made of PBMCs. V usage is TRBV7-9 and J usage is TRBJ1-1; D is unclear. The clonotype comes from a woman between 18 and 29 years old in good health and CMV-seropositive. The CDR3 bases are TGTGCCAGCAGCTTAGGGAGTCTTGGAGCTTTCTTT. This gives the protein CASSLGSLGAFF.